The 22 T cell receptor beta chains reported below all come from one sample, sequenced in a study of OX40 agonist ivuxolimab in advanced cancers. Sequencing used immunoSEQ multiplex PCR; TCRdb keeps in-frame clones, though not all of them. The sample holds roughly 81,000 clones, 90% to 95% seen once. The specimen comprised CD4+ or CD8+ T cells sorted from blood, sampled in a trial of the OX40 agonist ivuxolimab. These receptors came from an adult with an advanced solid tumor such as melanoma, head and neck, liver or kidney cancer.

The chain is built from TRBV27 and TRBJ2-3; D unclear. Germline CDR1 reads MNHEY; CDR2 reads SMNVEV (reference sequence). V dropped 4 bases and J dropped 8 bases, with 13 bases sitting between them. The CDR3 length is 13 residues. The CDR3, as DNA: TGTGCCAGCAGTTGGGATCTTTTGGGTACGCAGTATTTT. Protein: CASSWDLLGTQYF.

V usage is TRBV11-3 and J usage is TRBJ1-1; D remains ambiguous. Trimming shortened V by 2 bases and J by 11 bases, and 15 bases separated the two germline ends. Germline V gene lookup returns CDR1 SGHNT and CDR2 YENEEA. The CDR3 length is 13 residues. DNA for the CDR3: TGTGCCAGCAGCTTAACACGGGAGGACGAGGCTTTCTTT. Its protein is CASSLTREDEAFF.

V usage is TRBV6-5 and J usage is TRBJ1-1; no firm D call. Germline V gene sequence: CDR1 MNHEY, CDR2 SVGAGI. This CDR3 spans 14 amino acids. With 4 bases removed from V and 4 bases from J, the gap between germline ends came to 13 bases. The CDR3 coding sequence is TGTGCCAGCAGTTTATTTATAGGAAGCACTGAAGCTTTCTTT. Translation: CASSLFIGSTEAFF.

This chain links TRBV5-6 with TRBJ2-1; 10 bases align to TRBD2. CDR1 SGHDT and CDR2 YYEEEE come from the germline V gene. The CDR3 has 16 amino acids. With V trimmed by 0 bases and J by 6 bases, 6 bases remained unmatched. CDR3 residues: CASSLVSAGGPNEQFF. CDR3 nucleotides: TGTGCCAGCAGCTTGGTTTCAGCGGGAGGGCCCAATGAGCAGTTCTTC.

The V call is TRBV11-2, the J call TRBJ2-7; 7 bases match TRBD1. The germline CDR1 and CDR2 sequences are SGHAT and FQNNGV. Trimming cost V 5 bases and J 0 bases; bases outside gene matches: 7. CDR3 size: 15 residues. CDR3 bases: TGTGCCAGCAGCCCAGGGGGTACCAGCTCCTACGAGCAGTACTTC. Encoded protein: CASSPGGTSSYEQYF. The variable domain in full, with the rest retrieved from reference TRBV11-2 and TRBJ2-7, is EAGVAQSPRYKIIEKRQSVAFWCNPISGHATLYWYQQILGQGPKLLIQFQNNGVVDDSQLPKDRFSAERLKGVDSTLKIQPAKLEDSAVYLCASSPGGTSSYEQYFGPGTRLTVT.

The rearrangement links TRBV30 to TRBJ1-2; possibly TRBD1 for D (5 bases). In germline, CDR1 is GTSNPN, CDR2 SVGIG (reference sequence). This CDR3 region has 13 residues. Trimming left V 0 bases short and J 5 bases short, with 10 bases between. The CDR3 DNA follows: TGTGCCTGGAGTGTAGGGGACTTATATGGCTACACCTTC. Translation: CAWSVGDLYGYTF.

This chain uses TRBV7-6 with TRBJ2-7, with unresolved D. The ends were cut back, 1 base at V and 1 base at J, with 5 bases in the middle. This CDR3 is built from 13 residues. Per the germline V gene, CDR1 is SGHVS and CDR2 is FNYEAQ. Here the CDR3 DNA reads TGTGCCAGCAGCTTAGAGCGTTCCTACGAGCAGTACTTC. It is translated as CASSLERSYEQYF.

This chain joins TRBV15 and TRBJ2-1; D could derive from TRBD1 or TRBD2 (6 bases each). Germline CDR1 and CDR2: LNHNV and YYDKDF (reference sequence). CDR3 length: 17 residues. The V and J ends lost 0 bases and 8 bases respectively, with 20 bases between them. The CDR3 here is CATSRDNGGARGDEQFF. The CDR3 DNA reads TGTGCCACCAGCAGAGATAATGGGGGCGCGAGGGGGGATGAGCAGTTCTTC. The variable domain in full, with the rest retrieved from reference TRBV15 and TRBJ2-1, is DAMVIQNPRYQVTQFGKPVTLSCSQTLNHNVMYWYQQKSSQAPKLLFHYYDKDFNNEADTPDNFQSRRPNTSFCFLDIRSPGLGDTAMYLCATSRDNGGARGDEQFFGPGTRLTVL.

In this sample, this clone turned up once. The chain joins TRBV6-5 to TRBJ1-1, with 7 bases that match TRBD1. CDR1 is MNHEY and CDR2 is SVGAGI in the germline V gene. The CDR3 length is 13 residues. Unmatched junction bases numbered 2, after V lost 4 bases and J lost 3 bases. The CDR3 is CASSWGQYTEAFF. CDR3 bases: TGTGCCAGCAGTTGGGGACAGTACACTGAAGCTTTCTTT.

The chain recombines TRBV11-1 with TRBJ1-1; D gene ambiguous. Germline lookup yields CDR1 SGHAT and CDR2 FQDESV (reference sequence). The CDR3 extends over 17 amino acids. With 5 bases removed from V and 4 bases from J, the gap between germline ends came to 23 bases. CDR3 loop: CASSRFEPGEMSTEAFF. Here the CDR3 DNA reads TGTGCCAGCAGCCGCTTCGAGCCGGGTGAAATGTCCACTGAAGCTTTCTTT.

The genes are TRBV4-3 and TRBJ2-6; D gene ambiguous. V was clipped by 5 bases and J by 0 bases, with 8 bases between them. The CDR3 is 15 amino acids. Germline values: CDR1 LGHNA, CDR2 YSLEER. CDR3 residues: CASSLHLSGANVLTF. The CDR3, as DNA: TGCGCCAGCAGCTTACACCTCTCTGGGGCCAACGTCCTGACTTTC.

The CDR3 sequence is CASRLTGDYEQYF. The CDR3 nucleotides read TGTGCCAGTAGGCTAACAGGTGACTACGAGCAGTACTTC. The gene calls are TRBV19 and TRBJ2-7; weak D call: TRBD1 (5 bases). V gave up 6 bases and J gave up 3 bases, with 12 bases separating them. Germline V lookup: CDR1 LNHDA, CDR2 SQIVND (reference sequence). This CDR3 is built from 13 residues.

The CDR3 is CASSRGGRGEQYF. The CDR3 bases are TGTGCCAGCAGCCGTGGAGGTAGGGGAGAGCAGTACTTC. This chain connects TRBV9 to TRBJ2-7, with D perhaps TRBD1 or TRBD2 (5 bases each). Germline V gene sequence: CDR1 SGDLS, CDR2 YYNGEE. The CDR3 is 13 residues long. The V end was cut by 4 bases, the J end by 7 bases, with 15 bases between.

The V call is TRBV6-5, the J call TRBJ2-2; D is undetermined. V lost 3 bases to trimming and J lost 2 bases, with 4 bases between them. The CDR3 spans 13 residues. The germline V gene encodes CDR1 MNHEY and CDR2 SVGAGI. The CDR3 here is CASSYVNTGELFF. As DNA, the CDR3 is TGTGCCAGCAGTTATGTAAACACCGGGGAGCTGTTTTTT.

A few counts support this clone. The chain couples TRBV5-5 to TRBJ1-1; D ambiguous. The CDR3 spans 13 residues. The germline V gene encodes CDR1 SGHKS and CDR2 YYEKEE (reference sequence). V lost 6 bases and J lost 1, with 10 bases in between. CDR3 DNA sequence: TGTGCCAGCATTGAGGTAGGGAACACTGAAGCTTTCTTT. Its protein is CASIEVGNTEAFF.

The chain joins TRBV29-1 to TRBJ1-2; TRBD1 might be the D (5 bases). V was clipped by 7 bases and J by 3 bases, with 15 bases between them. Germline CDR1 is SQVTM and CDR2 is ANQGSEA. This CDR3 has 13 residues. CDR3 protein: CSDGPGPYYGYTF. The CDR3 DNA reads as TGCAGCGACGGACCGGGACCTTACTATGGCTACACCTTC. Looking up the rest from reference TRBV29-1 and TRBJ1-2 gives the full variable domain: SAVISQKPSRDICQRGTSLTIQCQVDSQVTMMFWYRQQPGQSLTLIATANQGSEATYESGFVIDKFPISRPNLTFSTLTVSNMSPEDSSIYLCSDGPGPYYGYTFGSGTRLTVV.

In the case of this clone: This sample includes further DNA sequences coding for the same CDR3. CDR3 residues: CAWSVAPEAFF. As DNA, the CDR3 is TGTGCCTGGAGTGTGGCCCCTGAAGCTTTCTTT. The rearrangement joins TRBV30 to TRBJ1-1; D is ambiguous. Germline V gene lookup returns CDR1 GTSNPN and CDR2 SVGIG (reference sequence). V lost 0 bases and J lost 6, with 5 bases in between. The CDR3 runs 11 residues. Looking up the rest from reference TRBV30 and TRBJ1-1 gives the full variable domain: SQTIHQWPATLVQPVGSPLSLECTVEGTSNPNLYWYRQAAGRGLQLLFYSVGIGQISSEVPQNLSASRPQDRQFILSSKKLLLSDSGFYLCAWSVAPEAFFGQGTRLTVV.

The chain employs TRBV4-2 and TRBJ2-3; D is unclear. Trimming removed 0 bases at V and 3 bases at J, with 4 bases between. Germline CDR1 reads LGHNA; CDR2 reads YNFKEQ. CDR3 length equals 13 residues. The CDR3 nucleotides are TGTGCCAGCAGCCAAGATGTTACAGATACGCAGTATTTT. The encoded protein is CASSQDVTDTQYF.

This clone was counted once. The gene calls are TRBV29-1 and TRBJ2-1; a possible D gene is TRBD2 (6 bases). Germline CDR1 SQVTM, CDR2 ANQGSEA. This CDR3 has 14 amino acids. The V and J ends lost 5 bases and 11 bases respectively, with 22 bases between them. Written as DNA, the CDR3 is TGCAGCGTTCGTCTGCGGGGTATTACAAGGAAGCAGTTCTTC. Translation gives CSVRLRGITRKQFF.

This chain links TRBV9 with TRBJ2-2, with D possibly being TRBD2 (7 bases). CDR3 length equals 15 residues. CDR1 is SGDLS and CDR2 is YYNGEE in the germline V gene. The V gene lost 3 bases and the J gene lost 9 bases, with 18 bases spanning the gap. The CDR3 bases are TGTGCCAGCAGCGCTGAGGAGCGGGGACAAAGGGAGCTGTTTTTT. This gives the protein CASSAEERGQRELFF. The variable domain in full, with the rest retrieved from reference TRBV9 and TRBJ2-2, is DSGVTQTPKHLITATGQRVTLRCSPRSGDLSVYWYQQSLDQGLQFLIQYYNGEERAKGNILERFSAQQFPDLHSELNLSSLELGDSALYFCASSAEERGQRELFFGEGSRLTVL.

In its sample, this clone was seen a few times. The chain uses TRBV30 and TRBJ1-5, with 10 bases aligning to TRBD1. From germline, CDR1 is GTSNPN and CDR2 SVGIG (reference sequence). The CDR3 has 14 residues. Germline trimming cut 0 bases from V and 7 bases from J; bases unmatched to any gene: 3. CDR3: CAWSVGQGRQPQHF. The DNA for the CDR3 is TGTGCCTGGAGTGTGGGACAGGGGCGGCAGCCCCAGCATTTT.

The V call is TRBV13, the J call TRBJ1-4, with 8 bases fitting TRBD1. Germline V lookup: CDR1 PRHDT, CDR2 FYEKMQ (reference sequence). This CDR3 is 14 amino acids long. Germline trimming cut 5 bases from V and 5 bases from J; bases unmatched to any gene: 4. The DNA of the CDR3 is TGTGCCAGCAGCCCGGGACAGGAGAATGAAAAACTGTTTTTT. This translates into CASSPGQENEKLFF.